The 30 T cell receptor beta chains reported below all come from one sample, sequenced in a study of blood T cells in healthy people across ages. Next came a second PCR, run for roughly 7 to 12 cycles, which used a sample-barcoded 5' primer along with a J-beta primer mix. Each CDR3 protein gets one entry after TCRdb re-called the 5' RACE reads with MiXCR. The data show 650,000 to 700,000 distinct CDR3 sequences, about 30% seen once. Sequenced: blood. The source is a woman aged 80 or over in good health.

The V call is TRBV20-1, the J call TRBJ1-1, with D possibly matching TRBD1 (5 bases). V lost 0 bases and J lost 5, with 10 bases in between. This CDR3 comprises 13 residues. The germline gives CDR1 DFQATT, CDR2 SNEGSKA (reference sequence). Here the CDR3 DNA reads TGCAGTGCTAGAGAAATGGGGCTGACTGAAGCTTTCTTT. Its translation is CSAREMGLTEAFF.

V and J are TRBV6-1 and TRBJ2-7; D not certain. CDR3 length: 14 residues. Germline CDR1 is MNHNS and CDR2 is SASEGT. The germline V and J ends were trimmed by 7 bases and 0 bases, with 13 bases remaining between them. The CDR3 nucleotides read TGTGCCAGCAAGACCGATTTAAGCTCCTACGAGCAGTACTTC. Translation: CASKTDLSSYEQYF.

As for this clonotype: A much larger clone lies a single base off, so this may be a read error. The chain has TRBV18 and TRBJ2-7, with TRBD1 matching 9 bases. Germline loops: CDR1 KGHSH, CDR2 LQKENI. CDR3 length: 17 amino acids. Germline trimming cut 6 bases from V and 7 bases from J; bases unmatched to any gene: 19. CDR3 in amino acids: CASSSGLGQGTYNEQYF. CDR3 coding DNA: TGTGCCAGCTCTTCCGGCCTAGGACAGGGGACCTACAATGAGCAGTACTTC. Full variable domain (remainder filled in from reference TRBV18 and TRBJ2-7): NAGVMQNPRHLVRRRGQEARLRCSPMKGHSHVYWYRQLPEEGLKFMVYLQKENIIDESGMPKERFSAEFPKEGPSILRIQQVVRGDSAAYFCASSSGLGQGTYNEQYFGPGTRLTVT.

The chain uses TRBV5-1 and TRBJ2-3, with 9 bases aligning to TRBD2. Germline trimming cut 7 bases from V and 4 bases from J; bases unmatched to any gene: 7. The germline CDR1 and CDR2 sequences are SGHRS and YFSETQ. There are 14 residues in the CDR3. CDR3 nucleotide sequence: TGCGCCAGCGGTGGCGGGAGGGACGCAGATACGCAGTATTTT. Encoded protein: CASGGGRDADTQYF. Full variable domain (remainder filled in from reference TRBV5-1 and TRBJ2-3): KAGVTQTPRYLIKTRGQQVTLSCSPISGHRSVSWYQQTPGQGLQFLFEYFSETQRNKGNFPGRFSGRQFSNSRSEMNVSTLELGDSALYLCASGGGRDADTQYFGPGTRLTVL.

This clonotype was seen repeatedly, ten times or more. V gene TRBV5-1 combines with J gene TRBJ2-4, with D tentatively TRBD1 or TRBD2 (6 bases each). Near its end, the DNA agrees better with TRBJ2-7, so the J call may be wrong. The CDR3 sequence is 15 residues long. In germline, CDR1 is SGHRS, CDR2 YFSETQ. The CDR3 loop reads CASSFGGDNTGEQYF. CDR3 sequence (DNA): TGCGCCAGCAGCTTCGGAGGGGACAATACGGGCGAGCAGTACTTC.

This rearrangement joins TRBV29-1 to TRBJ1-1; tentative D call: TRBD1 (5 bases). This CDR3 is built from 13 residues. Deletions cut 5 bases from V and 4 bases from J, with 14 bases between. Germline-derived CDR1 and CDR2 are SQVTM and ANQGSEA. The CDR3 loop reads CSVKGWATTEAFF. CDR3 sequence (DNA): TGCAGCGTTAAGGGGTGGGCGACCACTGAAGCTTTCTTT.

The chain is built from TRBV6-5 and TRBJ2-7, with D unclear. The germline V gene has CDR1 MNHEY and CDR2 SVGAGI. V was trimmed by 5 bases and J by 3 bases, leaving 14 bases between them. This CDR3 is 14 amino acids long. The CDR3 loop reads CASSRYPGSYEQYF. For the CDR3, the DNA is TGTGCCAGCAGTCGCTACCCGGGTAGCTACGAGCAGTACTTC.

This clonotype has at least ten counts. J is TRBJ2-3 and V is TRBV7-9; 12 bases fit TRBD1. Trimming at V came to 5 bases and at J to 4 bases, leaving 7 bases not matched to a gene. Per the germline V gene, CDR1 is SEHNR and CDR2 is FQNEAQ (reference sequence). This CDR3 has 16 residues. CDR3 sequence (DNA): TGTGCCAGCAGCCCTGGGGACAGGGGGCAGGCAGATACGCAGTATTTT. This translates into CASSPGDRGQADTQYF.

This clonotype came up a few times. V gene TRBV5-1 combines with J gene TRBJ1-1, with D tentatively TRBD1 (5 bases). Trimming removed 3 bases from V and 6 bases from J, with 18 bases in between. CDR1 and CDR2 from the germline V gene are SGHRS and YFSETQ. CDR3 length: 15 amino acids. The CDR3 reads CASSSERRKGAEAFF. As DNA, the CDR3 is TGCGCCAGCAGCTCGGAGAGGCGGAAAGGGGCTGAAGCTTTCTTT.

The chain employs TRBV20-1 and TRBJ1-6; D might be TRBD1 (6 bases). Germline V gene sequence: CDR1 DFQATT, CDR2 SNEGSKA (reference sequence). There are 13 residues in the CDR3. The ends were cut back, 3 bases at V and 7 bases at J, with 10 bases in the middle. For the CDR3, the DNA is TGCAGTGCTAGCCCCAGGGGCAATTCACCCCTCCACTTT. Translated: CSASPRGNSPLHF.

This clonotype was counted many times. The chain recombines TRBV29-1 with TRBJ2-1; D is perhaps TRBD2 (7 bases). The CDR3 has 15 amino acids. CDR1 is SQVTM and CDR2 is ANQGSEA in the germline V gene. The ends were cut back, 7 bases at V and 6 bases at J, with 22 bases in the middle. The CDR3 sequence: CSGGGALSLGNEQFF. As DNA, the CDR3 is TGCAGCGGAGGGGGGGCCCTATCACTGGGCAATGAGCAGTTCTTC.

This clonotype has at least ten counts. The chain is built from TRBV20-1 and TRBJ2-1, with D tentatively TRBD1 or TRBD2 (6 bases each). Germline V lookup: CDR1 DFQATT, CDR2 SNEGSKA (reference sequence). Trimming cost V 3 bases and J 6 bases, with 9 bases left between them. This CDR3 has 12 amino acids. CDR3 nucleotides: TGCAGTGCTAGTTCGGGGGCCAATGAGCAGTTCTTC. Its protein is CSASSGANEQFF.

V gene TRBV6-6 combines with J gene TRBJ1-5, with D possibly TRBD1 on 6 matching bases. Trimming left V 6 bases short and J 0 bases short, with 12 bases between. Germline values: CDR1 MNHNY, CDR2 SVGAGI (reference sequence). The CDR3 extends over 15 amino acids. CDR3 residues: CASRKQGNSNQPQHF. The CDR3 DNA reads as TGTGCCAGCAGGAAACAGGGAAATAGCAATCAGCCCCAGCATTTT.

This clonotype was recorded many times. J is TRBJ2-5 and V is TRBV2; D perhaps matches TRBD2 (7 bases). Germline assignment: CDR1 SNHLY and CDR2 FYNNEI. The CDR3 has 17 residues. Between the trimmed V and J ends, which lost 0 bases and 1 base, there was a span of 15 bases. The CDR3 region is CASSEALRRGAQETQYF. In DNA form, the CDR3 reads TGTGCCAGCAGTGAAGCGTTACGACGGGGGGCCCAAGAGACCCAGTACTTC.

This clonotype came up a few times. This chain joins TRBV9 and TRBJ1-6; 8 bases are a match to TRBD1. Germline CDR1 is SGDLS and CDR2 is YYNGEE. The CDR3 is 14 residues long. V lost 4 bases, J lost 11 bases, and 8 bases stayed unmatched. The CDR3 nucleotides read TGTGCCAGCAGCCCTCGGACAGGGCAAGCACCCCTCCACTTT. It is translated as CASSPRTGQAPLHF.

The gene calls are TRBV4-2 and TRBJ2-1, with 9 positions matching TRBD2. Looked up from germline, CDR1 is LGHNA and CDR2 is YNFKEQ. The CDR3 length is 16 residues. With V trimmed by 0 bases and J by 6 bases, 6 bases remained unmatched. The CDR3 DNA follows: TGTGCCAGCAGCCAAGATTTTGAGCGGGGGGCCAATGAGCAGTTCTTC. Its translation: CASSQDFERGANEQFF.

On this clonotype itself: A junction end diverges from the germline sequence, so it may reflect a read error. V and J are TRBV12-3 or TRBV12-4 and TRBJ2-3; the D gene is possibly TRBD2 (5 bases). This CDR3 spans 15 amino acids. The CDR3 DNA sequence: TGTGCCAGCAGTTTAGTGAGAGGGAGCGCAGATATGCAGTATTTT. Translated, it gives CASSLVRGSADMQYF.

The chain carries TRBV20-1 and TRBJ2-3; 9 bases agree with TRBD2. Germline values: CDR1 DFQATT, CDR2 SNEGSKA (reference sequence). V shed 6 bases and J 1 base; nucleotides not matched to a gene: 5. The CDR3 has 14 amino acids. For the CDR3, the DNA is TGCAGTGCCATTAGCGGGGGCCGCACAGATACGCAGTATTTT. Encoded protein: CSAISGGRTDTQYF.

With respect to this clonotype: Relative to the germline gene, one junction end is altered; a read error may explain this. The CDR3 reads CASSEVGTYNEKRFF. The CDR3 DNA sequence: TGTGCCAGCAGTGAAGTGGGGACGTATAATGAAAAACGGTTTTTT. The chain links TRBV6-1 to TRBJ1-4; D might be TRBD1 (5 bases). This CDR3 contains 15 residues. The germline CDR1 and CDR2 sequences are MNHNS and SASEGT.

In this sample, this clonotype turned up many times. The chain links TRBV20-1 to TRBJ1-2, with D possibly being TRBD1 (5 bases). CDR1 is DFQATT and CDR2 is SNEGSKA in the germline V gene (reference sequence). V lost 5 bases and J 5 bases, leaving 18 bases between the germline ends. The CDR3 has 14 amino acids. CDR3 nucleotides: TGCAGTGCTGGGAACTACAGGAAGGAATATGGCTACACCTTC. This codes for CSAGNYRKEYGYTF.

This clonotype was counted at least ten times. The rearrangement links TRBV20-1 to TRBJ2-1; TRBD1 or TRBD2 may be the D gene (8 bases each). CDR1 is DFQATT and CDR2 is SNEGSKA in the germline V gene (reference sequence). V was trimmed by 7 bases and J by 2 bases, leaving 15 bases between them. The CDR3 extends over 14 amino acids. Here the CDR3 DNA reads TGCAGTGTCAGGGGGCGGGGGGCCTACAATGAGCAGTTCTTC. It encodes CSVRGRGAYNEQFF.

This clonotype has just a few counts. The chain joins TRBV6-1 to TRBJ1-5; D unresolved. The CDR3 contains 15 residues. Trimming removed 4 bases at V and 0 bases at J, with 10 bases between. CDR1 is MNHNS, CDR2 SASEGT, per germline. CDR3 sequence (DNA): TGTGCCAGCAGTGCATCGACATATAGCAATCAGCCCCAGCATTTT. Protein: CASSASTYSNQPQHF.

This clonotype is a singleton in its sample. The V gene is TRBV28, the J gene TRBJ1-1, with 9 bases aligning to TRBD1. CDR3 length: 15 residues. With 4 bases clipped from V and 5 bases from J, the junction kept 8 bases outside the gene matches. In germline, CDR1 is MDHEN, CDR2 SYDVKM. The CDR3 loop reads CASSSPGTGWTEAFF. The CDR3 nucleotides are TGTGCCAGCAGTTCCCCCGGGACAGGGTGGACTGAAGCTTTCTTT.

This clonotype was recorded many times. This chain connects TRBV6-6 to TRBJ2-3; 9 nucleotides agree with TRBD2. The CDR3 totals 16 residues. Looked up from germline, CDR1 is MNHNY and CDR2 is SVGAGI (reference sequence). The V and J ends lost 3 bases and 1 base, in that order; junction bases with no gene match: 5. The CDR3 sequence: CASSYTAGGGTDTQYF. The DNA of the CDR3 is TGTGCCAGCAGTTATACGGCGGGGGGGGGCACAGATACGCAGTATTTT.

The sample holds a few counts of this clonotype. This sequence may be a read error, since a much larger clone differs from it by one base. The V call is TRBV7-2, the J call TRBJ2-3; D is unclear. Germline CDR1 is SGHTA and CDR2 is FQGNSA. The CDR3 sequence is 15 residues long. The CDR3 coding sequence is TGTGCCAGCAGCTTGTCGTCTAGGGTCGAAGATACTCAGTATTTT. It encodes CASSLSSRVEDTQYF.

The rearrangement links TRBV4-3 to TRBJ2-1, with TRBD1 matching over 9 bases. The CDR3 has 16 residues. V dropped 1 base and J dropped 5; count of bases not matched to a gene: 6. Germline CDR1 LGHNA, CDR2 YSLEER. CDR3 DNA sequence: TGCGCCAGCAGCCAAGTTACGGGACAGGGAGACAATGAGCAGTTCTTC. It codes for CASSQVTGQGDNEQFF.

This clonotype was counted ten times or more. This chain joins TRBV7-6 and TRBJ2-1; weak D call: TRBD2 (5 bases). CDR3 length equals 15 residues. Trimming shortened V by 6 bases and J by 0 bases, and 12 bases separated the two germline ends. In germline, CDR1 is SGHVS, CDR2 FNYEAQ. Here the CDR3 reads CASRLRGTSYNEQFF. DNA for the CDR3: TGTGCCAGCAGACTACGGGGTACCTCCTACAATGAGCAGTTCTTC.

The CDR3: CASSYYIGGGLPYNEQFF. Here the CDR3 DNA reads TGTGCCAGCAGTTACTATATCGGCGGGGGACTTCCCTACAATGAGCAGTTCTTC. The chain is built from TRBV6-2 or TRBV6-3 and TRBJ2-1; 7 bases are shared with TRBD2. Germline CDR1 and CDR2: MNHEY and SVGEGT. V was pared by 1 base and J by 2 bases, with 11 bases of the junction left unmatched. The CDR3 sequence is 18 residues long.

The rearrangement links TRBV7-2 to TRBJ2-5, with 11 bases that match TRBD2. Germline V CDR1 and CDR2: SGHTA, FQGNSA. Germline trimming cut 1 base from V and 0 bases from J; bases unmatched to any gene: 7. CDR3 size: 18 residues. In DNA, the CDR3 is TGTGCCAGCAGCTTAGTATTAGCGGGGGGGCCGGACCAAGAGACCCAGTACTTC. Translated, it gives CASSLVLAGGPDQETQYF. The whole variable domain, filled in from reference TRBV7-2 and TRBJ2-5, reads GAGVSQSPSNKVTEKGKDVELRCDPISGHTALYWYRQSLGQGLEFLIYFQGNSAPDKSGLPSDRFSAERTGGSVSTLTIQRTQQEDSAVYLCASSLVLAGGPDQETQYFGPGTRLLVL.

This clonotype was seen repeatedly, ten times or more. The CDR3 DNA sequence: TGTGCCAGCAGCCCAACCTCGTCCGATGGTTTCCTCTTGAGGACAGCTTCCTACGAGCAGTACTTC. Protein product: CASSPTSSDGFLLRTASYEQYF. The chain links TRBV7-2 to TRBJ2-7; D is possibly TRBD1 (6 bases). Looked up from germline, CDR1 is SGHTA and CDR2 is FQGNSA. This CDR3 has 22 residues. Trimming stripped 5 bases from V and 1 base from J, with 36 bases between.